The 8 T cell receptor beta chains listed next were all sequenced from one sample in a study of PD-L1 blockade in urothelial cancer. Clones were read by immunoSEQ multiplex PCR, and TCRdb kept only the in-frame ones, dropping some. The table lists tens of thousands of clones, around 79% of them singletons. Specimen: PBMCs, collected around atezolizumab (anti-PD-L1) treatment. These receptors were collected from a man aged 65-85 years with urothelial cancer.

This clone ranks as medium-sized. The chain is built from TRBV7-3 and TRBJ1-2; 7 nucleotides line up with TRBD1. This CDR3 has 14 amino acids. Trimming took 5 bases from V and 6 from J; bases not matched to a gene: 9. Germline assignment: CDR1 SGHTA and CDR2 FQGTGA. CDR3 DNA sequence: TGTGCCAGCAGCACGAGGGGGCAGGGCGATGGCTACACCTTC. This translates into CASSTRGQGDGYTF. Full variable domain (rest looked up from reference TRBV7-3 and TRBJ1-2): GAGVSQTPSNKVTEKGKYVELRCDPISGHTALYWYRQSLGQGPEFLIYFQGTGAADDSGLPNDRFFAVRPEGSVSTLKIQRTERGDSAVYLCASSTRGQGDGYTFGSGTRLTVV.

This clone was counted between two and nine times. The gene calls are TRBV19 and TRBJ2-2, with TRBD2 identical over 10 bases. The ends lost 6 bases at V and 3 bases at J; junction bases unmatched: 4. The V gene's germline CDR1 is LNHDA and CDR2 SQIVND (reference sequence). This CDR3 has 15 amino acids. The CDR3 bases are TGTGCCAGTAGGAGAGCGGGAGGGTACACCGGGGAGCTGTTTTTT. It yields the protein CASRRAGGYTGELFF.

The chain links TRBV6-1 to TRBJ2-3; tentatively, D is TRBD2 (7 bases). Between the trimmed V and J ends, which lost 8 bases and 5 bases, there was a span of 11 bases. This CDR3 has 12 residues. The germline V gene has CDR1 MNHNS and CDR2 SASEGT. The CDR3 coding sequence is TGTGCCAGCGCGGGGGCGGAAGATACGCAGTATTTT. Translated, it gives CASAGAEDTQYF.

Concerning this clone: At one end the junction does not follow the germline gene, possibly because of a read error. The chain has TRBV6-1 and TRBJ2-7, with TRBD1 matching 7 bases. CDR1 and CDR2 from the germline V gene are MNHNS and SASEGT. This CDR3 comprises 13 residues. The CDR3 reads CASSRDRDPTRTF. CDR3 in DNA: TGTGCCAGCAGTAGAGACAGGGATCCTACGAGGACCTTC.

The CDR3 region has the DNA TGTGCCAGCAGGGGACAGGCGAACACCGGGGAGCTGTTTTTT. Amino acids: CASRGQANTGELFF. V and J are TRBV2 and TRBJ2-2; 8 positions agree with TRBD1. Germline V gene lookup returns CDR1 SNHLY and CDR2 FYNNEI. The CDR3 spans 14 residues. V gave up 6 bases and J gave up 0 bases; unmatched junction bases: 0.

The genes are TRBV11-1 and TRBJ2-1; the match to TRBD1 covers 8 bases. The J segment lost 0 bases and the V segment lost 5 bases, leaving 6 bases of the junction unmatched. This CDR3 has 16 residues. From germline, CDR1 is SGHAT and CDR2 FQDESV (reference sequence). The CDR3: CASSPRDRSSYNEQFF. The CDR3 nucleotides are TGTGCCAGCAGCCCTAGGGACAGGAGCTCCTACAATGAGCAGTTCTTC.

For the CDR3, the DNA is TGCGCCAGCAGCGCCGGGACTAGCACCCAAGAGACCCAGTACTTC. It specifies CASSAGTSTQETQYF. V gene TRBV5-1 combines with J gene TRBJ2-5; 9 positions agree with TRBD2. The trim removed 4 bases at V and 1 base at J, leaving 5 bases unmatched. Germline V lookup: CDR1 SGHRS, CDR2 YFSETQ. CDR3 length: 15 amino acids.

This clone has only a few counts. J is TRBJ2-3 and V is TRBV6-1; 8 nucleotides align to TRBD2. The ends lost 5 bases at V and 3 bases at J; junction bases unmatched: 7. CDR3 length: 15 residues. The V gene's germline CDR1 is MNHNS and CDR2 SASEGT. Here the CDR3 reads CASSPPGLVTDTQYF. In DNA form, the CDR3 reads TGTGCCAGCAGTCCTCCGGGACTAGTTACAGATACGCAGTATTTT.